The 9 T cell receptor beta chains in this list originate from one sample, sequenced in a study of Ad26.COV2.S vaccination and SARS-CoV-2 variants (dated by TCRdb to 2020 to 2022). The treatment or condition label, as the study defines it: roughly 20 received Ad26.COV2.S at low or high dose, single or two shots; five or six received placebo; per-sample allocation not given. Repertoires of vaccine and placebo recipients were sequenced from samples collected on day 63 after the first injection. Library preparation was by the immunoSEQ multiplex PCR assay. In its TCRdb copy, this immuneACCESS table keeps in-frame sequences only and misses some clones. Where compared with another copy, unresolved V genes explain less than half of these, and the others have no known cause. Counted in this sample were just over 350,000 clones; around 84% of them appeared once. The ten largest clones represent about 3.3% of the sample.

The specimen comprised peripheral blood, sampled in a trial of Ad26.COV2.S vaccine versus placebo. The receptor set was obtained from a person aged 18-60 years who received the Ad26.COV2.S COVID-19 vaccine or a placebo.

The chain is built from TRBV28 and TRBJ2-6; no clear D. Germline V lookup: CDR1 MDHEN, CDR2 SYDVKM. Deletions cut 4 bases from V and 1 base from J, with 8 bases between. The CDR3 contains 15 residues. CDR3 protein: CASSSTRSGANVLTF. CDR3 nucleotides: TGTGCCAGCAGTTCGACACGTTCTGGGGCCAACGTCCTGACTTTC. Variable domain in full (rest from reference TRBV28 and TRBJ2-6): DVKVTQSSRYLVKRTGEKVFLECVQDMDHENMFWYRQDPGLGLRLIYFSYDVKMKEKGDIPEGYSVSREKKERFSLILESASTNQTSMYLCASSSTRSGANVLTFGAGSRLTVL.

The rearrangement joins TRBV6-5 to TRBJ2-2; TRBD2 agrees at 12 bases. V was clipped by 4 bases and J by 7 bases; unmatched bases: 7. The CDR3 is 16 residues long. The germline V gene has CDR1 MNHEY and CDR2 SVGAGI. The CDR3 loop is CASSWLAGGQGGELFF. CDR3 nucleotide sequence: TGTGCCAGCAGTTGGCTAGCGGGAGGGCAAGGCGGGGAGCTGTTTTTT.

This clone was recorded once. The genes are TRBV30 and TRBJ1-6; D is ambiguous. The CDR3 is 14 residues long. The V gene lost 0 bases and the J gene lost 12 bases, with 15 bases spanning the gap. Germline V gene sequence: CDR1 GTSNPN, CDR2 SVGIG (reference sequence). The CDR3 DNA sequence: TGTGCCTGGAGTGTACGCACGGGGAAAGGACCCCTCCACTTT. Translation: CAWSVRTGKGPLHF.

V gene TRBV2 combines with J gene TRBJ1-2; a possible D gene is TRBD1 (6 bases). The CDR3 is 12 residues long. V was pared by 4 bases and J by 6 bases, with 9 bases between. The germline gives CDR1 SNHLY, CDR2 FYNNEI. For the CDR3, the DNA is TGTGCCAGCAGTGGACAGGCCCATGGCTACACCTTC. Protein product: CASSGQAHGYTF.

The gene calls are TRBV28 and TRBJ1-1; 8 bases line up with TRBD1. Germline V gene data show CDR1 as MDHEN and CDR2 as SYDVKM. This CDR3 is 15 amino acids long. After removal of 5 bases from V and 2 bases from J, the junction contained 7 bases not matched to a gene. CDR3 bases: TGTGCCAGCAGTACAGGGGGTCCTAGAAACACTGAAGCTTTCTTT. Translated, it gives CASSTGGPRNTEAFF.

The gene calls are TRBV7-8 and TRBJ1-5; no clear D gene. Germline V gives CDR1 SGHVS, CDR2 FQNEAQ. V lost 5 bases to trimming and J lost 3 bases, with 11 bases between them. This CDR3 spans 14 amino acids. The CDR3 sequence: CASSPLGLNQPQHF. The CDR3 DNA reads TGTGCCAGCAGCCCGTTAGGCCTCAATCAGCCCCAGCATTTT. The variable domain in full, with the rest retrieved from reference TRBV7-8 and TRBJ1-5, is GAGVSQSPRYKVAKRGQDVALRCDPISGHVSLFWYQQALGQGPEFLTYFQNEAQLDKSGLPSDRFFAERPEGSVSTLKIQRTQQEDSAVYLCASSPLGLNQPQHFGDGTRLSIL.

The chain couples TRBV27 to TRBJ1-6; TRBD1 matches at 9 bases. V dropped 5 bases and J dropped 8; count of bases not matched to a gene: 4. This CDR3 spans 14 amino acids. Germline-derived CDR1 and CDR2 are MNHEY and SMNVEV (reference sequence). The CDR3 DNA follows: TGTGCCAGCAGTCCGGGACAGGGTTATTCACCCCTCCACTTT. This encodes CASSPGQGYSPLHF.

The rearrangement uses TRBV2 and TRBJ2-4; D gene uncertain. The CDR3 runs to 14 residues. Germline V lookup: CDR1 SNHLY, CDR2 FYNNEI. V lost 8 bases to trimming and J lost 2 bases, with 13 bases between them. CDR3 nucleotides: TGTGCCAGCGGCCACGGCTTGTCCAAAAACATTCAGTACTTC. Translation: CASGHGLSKNIQYF.

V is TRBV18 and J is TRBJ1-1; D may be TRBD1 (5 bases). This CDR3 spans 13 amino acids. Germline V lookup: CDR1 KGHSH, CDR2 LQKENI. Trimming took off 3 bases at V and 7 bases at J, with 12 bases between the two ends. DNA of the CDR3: TGTGCCAGCTCACCCTCGACAGTAAATGAAGCTTTCTTT. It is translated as CASSPSTVNEAFF.